The 24 T cell receptor beta chains given below trace back to one sample, sequenced in a study of T cell responses to AZD1222 COVID-19 vaccine (dated by TCRdb to 2020 to 2023). The label giving this sample's time point can be read as: baseline before first vaccination. Library creation used the immunoSEQ multiplex PCR assay. Imported from immuneACCESS, the table was reduced by TCRdb to in-frame sequences with V and J called. These copies leave out some clones; in studies compared against another copy, an unresolved V gene accounts for under half, and the cause of the remainder is not known. This sample has approximately 30,000 clones in its table, and approximately 86% of those were observed once. The ten largest clonotypes hold about 7% of the sample. This specimen was peripheral blood, taken on day 0 of AZD1222 vaccination. The receptors derive from an adult in good health.

The chain employs TRBV9 and TRBJ1-2; 7 bases line up with TRBD1. This CDR3 region has 15 residues. Losses at the gene ends were 2 bases for V and 4 bases for J; bases not matched to a gene: 8. In germline, CDR1 is SGDLS, CDR2 YYNGEE. CDR3 amino acids: CASSVRDRIVYGYTF. The CDR3, as DNA: TGTGCCAGCAGCGTCCGGGACAGAATAGTCTATGGCTACACCTTC.

As to this clone: At one boundary the junction diverges from the germline segment, which might be a read error. The chain is built from TRBV30 and TRBJ1-4; perhaps TRBD1 as D (6 bases). The CDR3 consists of 11 residues. CDR1 is GTSNPN and CDR2 is SVGIG in the germline V gene (reference sequence). The CDR3 DNA sequence: TGTGCCTGGAGTCGGGGGCGCGTAAGAAAGTTT. This sequence encodes CAWSRGRVRKF.

V and J are TRBV6-5 and TRBJ1-5; D might be TRBD1 (6 bases). The V end was cut by 5 bases, the J end by 2 bases, with 10 bases between. Germline loops: CDR1 MNHEY, CDR2 SVGAGI. The CDR3 extends over 14 amino acids. The CDR3 is CASSRRGGNQPQHF. The CDR3 nucleotides read TGTGCCAGCAGTCGCAGGGGAGGCAATCAGCCCCAGCATTTT.

This chain uses TRBV7-2 with TRBJ2-5, with 8 bases aligning to TRBD2. The germline V gene has CDR1 SGHTA and CDR2 FQGNSA. V was clipped by 5 bases and J by 1 base; unmatched bases: 9. The CDR3 covers 16 residues. Here the CDR3 DNA reads TGTGCCAGCAGCCGGTATACTAGCGGTACCCAAGAGACCCAGTACTTC. Its protein is CASSRYTSGTQETQYF.

The chain combines TRBV10-2 with TRBJ1-1; maybe TRBD1 (6 bases). Germline V gene lookup returns CDR1 WSHSY and CDR2 SAAADI. The length of the CDR3 is 11 residues. V shed 6 bases and J shed 7 bases, with 9 bases lying between them. The CDR3 protein is CASRDRYEAFF. The CDR3 nucleotides are TGCGCCAGCAGGGACAGATATGAAGCTTTCTTT.

This chain uses TRBV7-2 with TRBJ1-5; D remains ambiguous. This CDR3 is 13 amino acids long. Germline assignment: CDR1 SGHTA and CDR2 FQGNSA. The V gene lost 0 bases and the J gene lost 5 bases, with 5 bases spanning the gap. CDR3 in amino acids: CASSLAQYQPQHF. CDR3 nucleotides: TGTGCCAGCAGCTTAGCCCAGTATCAGCCCCAGCATTTT. Combining the CDR3 with reference TRBV7-2 and TRBJ1-5 gives the whole variable domain GAGVSQSPSNKVTEKGKDVELRCDPISGHTALYWYRQSLGQGLEFLIYFQGNSAPDKSGLPSDRFSAERTGGSVSTLTIQRTQQEDSAVYLCASSLAQYQPQHFGDGTRLSIL.

The genes are TRBV5-1 and TRBJ1-1; a possible D gene is TRBD1 (5 bases). There are 15 residues in the CDR3. Germline CDR1 SGHRS, CDR2 YFSETQ. Trimming left V 4 bases short and J 3 bases short, with 16 bases between. This CDR3 is CASSLGGGWDTEAFF. CDR3 in DNA: TGCGCCAGCAGCCTGGGGGGAGGATGGGACACTGAAGCTTTCTTT. Full variable domain (outside the CDR3, taken from reference TRBV5-1 and TRBJ1-1): KAGVTQTPRYLIKTRGQQVTLSCSPISGHRSVSWYQQTPGQGLQFLFEYFSETQRNKGNFPGRFSGRQFSNSRSEMNVSTLELGDSALYLCASSLGGGWDTEAFFGQGTRLTVV.

The V call is TRBV15, the J call TRBJ2-3; tentatively, D is TRBD2 (6 bases). The CDR3 is 14 residues long. Germline CDR1 LNHNV, CDR2 YYDKDF (reference sequence). Deletions cut 5 bases from V and 6 bases from J, with 15 bases between. CDR3 residues: CATSLRDRGDTQYF. DNA for the CDR3: TGTGCCACCAGCTTGCGGGACCGGGGGGATACGCAGTATTTT.

This chain joins TRBV7-2 and TRBJ2-3, with D unresolved. The germline V gene encodes CDR1 SGHTA and CDR2 FQGNSA. The V and J ends lost 5 bases and 4 bases respectively, with 7 bases between them. The CDR3 has 12 amino acids. The CDR3 nucleotides read TGTGCCAGCAGCCCGGGCGCAGATACGCAGTATTTT. Translated: CASSPGADTQYF.

The chain uses TRBV9 and TRBJ2-1; a weak D match, TRBD2 (6 bases). V lost 0 bases to trimming and J lost 1 base, with 8 bases between them. CDR1 and CDR2 from the germline V gene are SGDLS and YYNGEE. The CDR3 has 15 residues. CDR3 DNA: TGTGCCAGCAGCGTAGGGGGGGAGTCCTACAATGAGCAGTTCTTC. Translation: CASSVGGESYNEQFF.

This chain links TRBV27 with TRBJ2-7; 7 bases are a match to TRBD1. The CDR3 length is 16 residues. J was trimmed by 2 bases and V by 5 bases; bases with no gene match: 12. Germline values: CDR1 MNHEY, CDR2 SMNVEV (reference sequence). DNA of the CDR3: TGTGCCAGCAGTATAAACTACAGGGGCGCTACCTACGAGCAGTACTTC. Amino acids: CASSINYRGATYEQYF.

This rearrangement joins TRBV10-2 to TRBJ1-1, with a tentative D call TRBD1 (5 bases). Trimming took off 5 bases at V and 0 bases at J, with 10 bases between the two ends. Per the germline V gene, CDR1 is WSHSY and CDR2 is SAAADI. CDR3 length: 14 amino acids. CDR3 sequence (DNA): TGCGCCAGCAGTCTGGGGACGGTGAACACTGAAGCTTTCTTT. This codes for CASSLGTVNTEAFF.

This rearrangement joins TRBV19 to TRBJ2-5, with D perhaps given as TRBD1 or TRBD2 (5 bases each). Germline lookup yields CDR1 LNHDA and CDR2 SQIVND (reference sequence). V lost 9 bases to trimming and J lost 3 bases, with 14 bases between them. The length of the CDR3 is 13 residues. The CDR3 DNA is TGTGCCAGCGGGGACGTTCTTGAAGAGACCCAGTACTTC. Translation: CASGDVLEETQYF. The full variable domain, with the rest looked up from reference TRBV19 and TRBJ2-5, is DGGITQSPKYLFRKEGQNVTLSCEQNLNHDAMYWYRQDPGQGLRLIYYSQIVNDFQKGDIAEGYSVSREKKESFPLTVTSAQKNPTAFYLCASGDVLEETQYFGPGTRLLVL.

The V call is TRBV18, the J call TRBJ2-2; D unresolved. The CDR3 runs to 12 residues. Germline values: CDR1 KGHSH, CDR2 LQKENI. V lost 4 bases and J lost 2, with 2 bases in between. The CDR3 loop is CASSLNTGELFF. The CDR3 DNA reads as TGTGCCAGCTCACTTAACACCGGGGAGCTGTTTTTT.

The J gene is TRBJ2-5, the V gene TRBV5-1; no firm D call. CDR1 and CDR2 from the germline V gene are SGHRS and YFSETQ. V was clipped by 0 bases and J by 1 base, with 16 bases between them. This CDR3 has 17 residues. CDR3 region: CASSLALGIATQETQYF. CDR3 in DNA: TGCGCCAGCAGCTTGGCCCTGGGGATAGCCACCCAAGAGACCCAGTACTTC.

The chain employs TRBV30 and TRBJ1-1; D remains ambiguous. The CDR3 is 14 residues long. CDR1 GTSNPN and CDR2 SVGIG come from the germline V gene (reference sequence). V was pared by 3 bases and J by 8 bases, with 19 bases between. CDR3 in DNA: TGTGCCTGGAGGAGAAGCTTGGGCAGCCAAGAAGCTTTCTTT. This codes for CAWRRSLGSQEAFF.

The genes are TRBV2 and TRBJ2-5; 7 bases fit TRBD1. This CDR3 contains 12 residues. Losses at the gene ends were 4 bases for V and 7 bases for J; bases not matched to a gene: 3. The germline CDR1 and CDR2 sequences are SNHLY and FYNNEI. CDR3 DNA: TGTGCCAGCAGTGTGGCAGGGGGGACCCAGTACTTC. It translates to CASSVAGGTQYF.

In its sample, this clone was seen a few times. J is TRBJ2-5 and V is TRBV6-5, with D unclear. In germline, CDR1 is MNHEY, CDR2 SVGAGI. The CDR3 consists of 12 residues. V was shortened by 5 bases and J by 2 bases, with 6 bases between the two germline ends. DNA of the CDR3: TGTGCCAGCAGTAACCCACAAGAGACCCAGTACTTC. Translating gives CASSNPQETQYF.

The V and J genes are TRBV5-1 and TRBJ1-1; TRBD1 is a possible D gene (5 bases). The CDR3 is 14 residues long. The germline V gene encodes CDR1 SGHRS and CDR2 YFSETQ. Trimming left V 4 bases short and J 3 bases short, with 13 bases between. DNA of the CDR3: TGCGCCAGCAGCCTCAGGGCCGCTTACACTGAAGCTTTCTTT. It is translated as CASSLRAAYTEAFF.

This sequence joins TRBV27 and TRBJ1-4, with 8 bases matching TRBD1. CDR1 is MNHEY and CDR2 is SMNVEV in the germline V gene (reference sequence). The length of the CDR3 is 19 residues. Unmatched junction bases numbered 12, after V lost 1 base and J lost 2 bases. CDR3 in DNA: TGTGCCAGCAGTTTATATCCCCCAGGGGGCCCCGGCACTAATGAAAAACTGTTTTTT. Encoded protein: CASSLYPPGGPGTNEKLFF.

The CDR3 is CASSYEGGSSPLHF. The CDR3 region has the DNA TGTGCCAGCAGTTACGAAGGGGGTAGTTCACCCCTCCACTTT. The chain links TRBV6-5 to TRBJ1-6, with a weak D call TRBD1 (6 bases). V lost 2 bases to trimming and J lost 9 bases, with 11 bases between them. This CDR3 is built from 14 residues. Per germline, CDR1 MNHEY and CDR2 SVGAGI.

This sequence joins TRBV18 and TRBJ2-7; possible D gene TRBD1, 7 bases. With 1 base removed from V and 4 bases from J, the gap between germline ends came to 11 bases. The CDR3 totals 14 residues. Looked up from germline, CDR1 is KGHSH and CDR2 is LQKENI. The CDR3 here is CASSPQGAGYEQYF. CDR3 DNA: TGTGCCAGCTCACCACAGGGGGCGGGGTACGAGCAGTACTTC.

This chain joins TRBV2 and TRBJ2-1; D remains unclear. Germline values: CDR1 SNHLY, CDR2 FYNNEI. With 1 base removed from V and 2 bases from J, the gap between germline ends came to 9 bases. The CDR3 consists of 15 residues. This CDR3 reads CASSEEGPAYNEQFF. CDR3 nucleotide sequence: TGTGCCAGCAGTGAAGAGGGCCCTGCCTACAATGAGCAGTTCTTC.

This chain uses TRBV3-1 (or the pseudogene TRBV3-2) with TRBJ1-2; 9 bases line up with TRBD1. Germline V gene lookup returns CDR1 LGHDT and CDR2 YNNKEL (reference sequence). The CDR3 runs 13 residues. V was pared by 3 bases and J by 9 bases, with 5 bases of the junction left unmatched. CDR3 sequence: CASSQGQGKSYTF. The DNA for the CDR3 is TGTGCCAGCAGCCAGGGACAGGGTAAGAGCTACACCTTC.